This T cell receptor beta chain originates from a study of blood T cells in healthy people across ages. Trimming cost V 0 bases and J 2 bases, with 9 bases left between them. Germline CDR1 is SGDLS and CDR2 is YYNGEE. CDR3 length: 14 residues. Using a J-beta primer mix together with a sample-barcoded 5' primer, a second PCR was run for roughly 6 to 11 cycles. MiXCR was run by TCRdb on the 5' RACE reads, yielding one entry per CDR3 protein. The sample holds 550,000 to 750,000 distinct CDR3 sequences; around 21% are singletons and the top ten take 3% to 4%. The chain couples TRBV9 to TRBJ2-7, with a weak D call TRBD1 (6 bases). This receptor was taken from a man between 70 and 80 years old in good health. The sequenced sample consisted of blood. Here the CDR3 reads CASSVGGDTYEQYF. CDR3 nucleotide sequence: TGTGCCAGCAGCGTAGGAGGGGACACCTACGAGCAGTACTTC.